This T cell receptor (beta chain) comes out of a study of cytomegalovirus exposure and HLA in healthy donors. Study outcomes and limitations: Within an earlier analysis, most TCR beta V segments proved productive either about 87% or about 30% of the time. Versus the approximately 700-donor mean, an Asian-associated ancestry cluster reportedly showed fewer N-insertions in a later analysis.

This PCR relied on a set of 60 Vbeta primers and 13 Jbeta primers. Sequenced by immunoSEQ multiplex PCR; TCRdb stores in-frame clones only, minus some. Its listing shows 80,000 to 100,000 clones. Worth noting for this clone: What it recognizes is unknown.

The sequencing input was PBMCs. The source is a man between 45 and 60 years old in good health and CMV-seronegative.

The CDR3 coding sequence is TGTGCCAGCAGCCAGCGCGGGGCCTCCTCCTACGAGCAGTACTTC. This encodes CASSQRGASSYEQYF. The J gene is TRBJ2-7, the V gene TRBV6-5; tentatively, D is TRBD2 (6 bases). This CDR3 has 15 amino acids. Germline-derived CDR1 and CDR2 are MNHEY and SVGAGI. The V gene lost 6 bases and the J gene lost 0 bases, with 15 bases spanning the gap.